This record concerns one TCR beta chain sequence. The antigen remains undetermined. As to treatment: some 20 received Ad26.COV2.S at low or high dose, single or two shots; about 5 received placebo; per-sample allocation not given. Specimen acquisition occurred on day 63 following the initial vaccine or placebo injection. The CDR3 length is 13 residues. CDR1 is PRHDT, CDR2 FYEKMQ, per germline (reference sequence). V was shortened by 5 bases and J by 11 bases, with 15 bases between the two germline ends. The sample is drawn from a study of Ad26.COV2.S vaccination and SARS-CoV-2 variants. Study context: The vaccine Ad26.COV2.S was put into the muscle once, or twice with 56 days between.

Regarding the study as a whole: Vaccine recipients and placebo recipients showed similar non-spike TCR breadth. TCR breadth and depth estimates may have understated total T cell responses.

Data came from immunoSEQ multiplex PCR; TCRdb stores just in-frame clones and leaves some out. The sample includes under 600,000 clones, about 89% of them seen just once. This chain joins TRBV13 and TRBJ1-4; D gene ambiguous. Sample: peripheral blood, taken in a trial of Ad26.COV2.S vaccine versus placebo. This sequence was found in a person between 18 and 65 years old who received the Ad26.COV2.S COVID-19 vaccine or a placebo. This CDR3 reads CASSHLGIGKLFF. CDR3 bases: TGTGCCAGCAGCCACTTGGGGATTGGGAAACTGTTTTTT.